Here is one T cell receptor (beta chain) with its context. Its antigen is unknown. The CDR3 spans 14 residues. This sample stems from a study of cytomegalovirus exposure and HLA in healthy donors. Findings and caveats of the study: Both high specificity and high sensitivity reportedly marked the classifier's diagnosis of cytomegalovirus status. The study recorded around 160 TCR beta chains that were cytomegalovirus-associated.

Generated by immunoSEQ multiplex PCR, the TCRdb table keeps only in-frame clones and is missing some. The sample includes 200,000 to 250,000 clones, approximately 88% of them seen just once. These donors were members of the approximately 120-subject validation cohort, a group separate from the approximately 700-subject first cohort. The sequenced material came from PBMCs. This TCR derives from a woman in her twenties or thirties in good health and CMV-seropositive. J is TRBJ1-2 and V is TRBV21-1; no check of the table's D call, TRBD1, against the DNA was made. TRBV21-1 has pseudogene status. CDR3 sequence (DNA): TGTGCCAGCAGCTCGAACAGGGATACCTATGGCTACACCTTC. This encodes CASSSNRDTYGYTF.